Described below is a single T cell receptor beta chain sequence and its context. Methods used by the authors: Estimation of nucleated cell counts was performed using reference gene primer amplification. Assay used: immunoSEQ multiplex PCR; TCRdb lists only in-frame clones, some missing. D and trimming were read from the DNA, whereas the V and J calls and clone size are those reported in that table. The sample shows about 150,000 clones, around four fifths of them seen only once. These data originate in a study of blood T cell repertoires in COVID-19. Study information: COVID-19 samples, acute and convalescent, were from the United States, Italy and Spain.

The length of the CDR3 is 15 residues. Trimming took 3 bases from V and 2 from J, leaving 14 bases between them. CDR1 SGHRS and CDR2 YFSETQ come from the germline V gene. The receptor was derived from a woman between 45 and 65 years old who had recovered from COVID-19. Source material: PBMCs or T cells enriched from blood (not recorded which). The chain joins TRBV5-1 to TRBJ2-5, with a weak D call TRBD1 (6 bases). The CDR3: CASSSNAGDQETQYF. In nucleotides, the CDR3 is TGCGCCAGCAGCTCTAACGCAGGGGATCAAGAGACCCAGTACTTC.